This paragraph reports one T cell receptor (beta chain). These data are taken from a study of Ad26.COV2.S vaccination and SARS-CoV-2 variants. The CDR3 spans 16 residues. CDR1 and CDR2 (germline): MNHEY, SVGAGI. V dropped 0 bases and J dropped 5 bases, with 14 bases sitting between them. The assay was immunoSEQ multiplex PCR, and TCRdb's table has in-frame clones only and misses some. The sample holds some 300,000 clones; just under 85% are singletons and the top ten take 2.1%. Treatment here: over 15 received Ad26.COV2.S at low or high dose, single or two shots; roughly five received placebo; per-sample allocation not given. Sampling occurred on day 63 after the first vaccine or placebo injection.

Sequences were derived from peripheral blood, sampled in a trial of Ad26.COV2.S vaccine versus placebo. The receptor's source is a person aged 18-65 years who received the Ad26.COV2.S COVID-19 vaccine or a placebo. The chain uses TRBV6-5 and TRBJ2-1; D is possibly TRBD1 or TRBD2 (5 bases each). The CDR3 coding sequence is TGTGCCAGCAGTTACTCGCCGGGACCTCCCAACAATGAGCAGTTCTTC. Protein: CASSYSPGPPNNEQFF.